This TCR beta chain was found in a study of molecular identifiers for immune sequencing clone quantification. Overall study: Replicates partitioned RNA from approximately 20,000 or 100,000 naive CD8 cells into five parts, sequencing four.

Points on this clonotype: At one end, the junction sequence differs from germline, possibly due to a read error.

Bulk TCR library preparation followed previously described methods with listed TCR primers. TCRdb redid the calling of the PCR reads with MiXCR, one entry per CDR3 protein. This table holds under 800,000 distinct CDR3 sequences, approximately 24% found once. Sorting recovered naive CD8 T cells on a CD8+CD4-CCR7+CD45RA+ profile. The TCR was taken from a human donor in good health. Some libraries in this study had Jurkat cell RNA spiked in. What was sequenced was naive CD8+ T cells from blood, with Jurkat cell RNA spiked in. As for subset: FACS-sorted CD8+CD4-CCR7+CD45RA+ naive T cells.

This chain's CDR3 is CAGSATGGSTEAFF. CDR3 nucleotides: TGTGCCGGCAGTGCAACAGGGGGGAGCACTGAAGCTTTCTTT. The chain carries TRBV9 and TRBJ1-1; 8 bases map to TRBD1. Germline V gene data show CDR1 as SGDLS and CDR2 as YYNGEE. CDR3 length equals 14 residues.